This TCR beta chain was obtained from a study of Ad26.COV2.S vaccination and SARS-CoV-2 variants. Documented treatment: roughly 18 received Ad26.COV2.S at low or high dose, single or two shots; about five received placebo; per-sample allocation not given. Sampling took place 63 days after the first vaccine or placebo injection. Sequencing used immunoSEQ multiplex PCR; TCRdb keeps in-frame clones, though not all of them. Of about 680,000 clones listed, roughly 90% are singletons. With V trimmed by 10 bases and J by 6 bases, 6 bases remained unmatched. The CDR3 covers 13 residues. Only one count was recorded for this clone.

This TCR came from a person between 18 and 59 years old who received the Ad26.COV2.S COVID-19 vaccine or a placebo. The rearrangement joins TRBV12-3 or TRBV12-4 to TRBJ2-3, with TRBD2 matching over 11 bases. Sequenced material: peripheral blood, taken in a trial of Ad26.COV2.S vaccine versus placebo. CDR3 in DNA: TGTGCCATCCTTGGGACTAGCGGTGATACGCAGTATTTT. This translates into CAILGTSGDTQYF.